These 13 T cell receptor beta chains came from one sample sequenced in a study of blood T cells in healthy people across ages. A second PCR of 7 to 11 cycles used a sample-barcoded 5' primer and a J-beta primer mix. Using its own MiXCR run on the 5' RACE reads, TCRdb lists one record per CDR3 protein. The sample contains more than 1 million distinct CDR3 sequences, more than 40% of which appear only once. Sequencing input: blood. These receptors all come from a woman aged 60-70 years in good health.

This clonotype was seen repeatedly, ten times or more. V is TRBV7-8 and J is TRBJ2-7; 9 bases align to TRBD2. Germline V gene sequence: CDR1 SGHVS, CDR2 FQNEAQ. Trimming cost V 5 bases and J 0 bases; bases outside gene matches: 8. The CDR3 length is 16 residues. CDR3 nucleotide sequence: TGTGCCAGCAGCCCCGGACTAGCGCCGAGCTCCTACGAGCAGTACTTC. Its protein product is CASSPGLAPSSYEQYF.

This clonotype was seen a few times. The rearrangement joins TRBV10-3 to TRBJ2-7, with 7 nucleotides matching TRBD1. CDR1 is ENHRY, CDR2 SYGVKD, per germline. CDR3 length equals 13 residues. Trimming cost V 7 bases and J 4 bases; bases outside gene matches: 7. CDR3 sequence reads: CAIKTGSPYEQYF. The DNA of the CDR3 is TGTGCCATCAAGACAGGGTCCCCTTACGAGCAGTACTTC.

CDR3 in amino acids: CASSVQGNRGYTF. The CDR3 DNA reads TGTGCCAGCAGTGTACAGGGTAATCGGGGCTACACCTTC. The V and J genes are TRBV12-3 or TRBV12-4 and TRBJ1-2, with D possibly matching TRBD1 (6 bases). The V end was cut by 5 bases, the J end by 8 bases, with 15 bases between. This CDR3 has 13 residues.

The gene calls are TRBV20-1 and TRBJ2-7; 13 nucleotides match TRBD2. Germline V gene data show CDR1 as DFQATT and CDR2 as SNEGSKA (reference sequence). This CDR3 spans 16 amino acids. V trimming: 0 bases; J trimming: 7 bases; junction bases outside the gene matches: 9. CDR3 in amino acids: CSARELAGGNYNEQYF. Here the CDR3 DNA reads TGCAGTGCTAGAGAACTAGCGGGAGGGAATTACAATGAGCAGTACTTC.

The rearrangement uses TRBV20-1 and TRBJ2-3, with a possible D match to TRBD2 (6 bases). In germline, CDR1 is DFQATT, CDR2 SNEGSKA (reference sequence). The CDR3 totals 14 residues. Trimming cost V 3 bases and J 4 bases, with 14 bases left between them. The CDR3 DNA reads TGCAGTGCTAGCATCCCGGGACTCCCAGATACGCAGTATTTT. Protein: CSASIPGLPDTQYF.

The chain combines TRBV30 with TRBJ2-7, with D tentatively TRBD1 or TRBD2 (6 bases each). Looked up from germline, CDR1 is GTSNPN and CDR2 is SVGIG (reference sequence). V shed 5 bases and J shed 2 bases, with 16 bases lying between them. This CDR3 contains 14 residues. The CDR3 DNA sequence: TGTGCCTGGCGAAAGGGGGGTAGTACCTACGAGCAGTACTTC. Amino acid sequence: CAWRKGGSTYEQYF.

The genes are TRBV5-1 and TRBJ2-7; TRBD1 aligns across 7 bases. Looked up from germline, CDR1 is SGHRS and CDR2 is YFSETQ. V shed 7 bases, J shed 3 bases, and the junction held 10 bases outside the gene matches. This CDR3 spans 14 amino acids. The CDR3 region is CASSLRGPNYEQYF. The CDR3 DNA reads TGCGCCAGCTCCTTGAGGGGGCCCAACTACGAGCAGTACTTC.

This clonotype was seen a few times. The chain's CDR3 is CASSQDQEWREYQDTQYF. In DNA form, the CDR3 reads TGTGCCAGCAGCCAAGATCAAGAGTGGCGGGAGTACCAAGATACGCAGTATTTT. The chain recombines TRBV14 with TRBJ2-3, with 7 bases aligning to TRBD2. Germline V lookup: CDR1 SGHDN, CDR2 FVKESK. With 0 bases clipped from V and 5 bases from J, the junction kept 14 bases outside the gene matches. The CDR3 totals 18 residues.

This clonotype was detected a few times. The chain links TRBV7-9 to TRBJ2-7; D gene ambiguous. Germline assignment: CDR1 SEHNR and CDR2 FQNEAQ (reference sequence). CDR3 size: 11 residues. V gave up 8 bases and J gave up 7 bases, with 12 bases separating them. As DNA, the CDR3 is TGTGCCAGCTGCCGCCTTGGGGAGCAGTACTTC. Protein product: CASCRLGEQYF.

This clonotype has a count of ten or more. The rearrangement links TRBV7-2 to TRBJ2-3; 12 bases match TRBD2. CDR3 length: 14 amino acids. Germline V gives CDR1 SGHTA, CDR2 FQGNSA. With V trimmed by 5 bases and J by 5 bases, 2 bases remained unmatched. The CDR3 spells CASSPGLAGDTQYF. CDR3 in DNA: TGTGCCAGCAGCCCGGGACTAGCGGGAGATACGCAGTATTTT.

The chain employs TRBV10-3 and TRBJ2-1; D remains unclear. This CDR3 comprises 14 residues. V lost 4 bases to trimming and J lost 2 bases, with 9 bases between them. Germline lookup yields CDR1 ENHRY and CDR2 SYGVKD. DNA of the CDR3: TGTGCCATCAGTGCTGCACAAACCTACAATGAGCAGTTCTTC. This encodes CAISAAQTYNEQFF.

The chain recombines TRBV29-1 with TRBJ2-1, with 10 bases lining up with TRBD2. The V gene's germline CDR1 is SQVTM and CDR2 ANQGSEA. V lost 1 base and J lost 6; bases outside the gene matches: 6. The CDR3 is made up of 15 amino acids. The CDR3 sequence is CSVEVLAGDRNEQFF. In DNA form, the CDR3 reads TGCAGCGTTGAAGTTCTAGCGGGAGATCGCAATGAGCAGTTCTTC.

This clonotype occurred a few times. The V call is TRBV20-1, the J call TRBJ2-1, with D maybe TRBD2 (6 bases). The CDR3 extends over 14 amino acids. Germline CDR1 is DFQATT and CDR2 is SNEGSKA (reference sequence). Trimming removed 4 bases from V and 0 bases from J, with 10 bases in between. CDR3 sequence: CSAMKGGSYNEQFF. For the CDR3, the DNA is TGCAGTGCTATGAAGGGAGGCTCCTACAATGAGCAGTTCTTC.